The next 11 T cell receptor beta chains were all read from a single sample in a study of cytomegalovirus exposure and HLA in healthy donors. With 60 Vbeta and 13 Jbeta primers, the PCR was carried out. TCRdb's table, derived via immunoSEQ multiplex PCR, lists solely in-frame clones and lacks some. The data contain about 180,000 clones, around 80% of them singletons. The source material was PBMCs. The receptors were sampled from a girl aged 2-10 years in good health and CMV-seropositive.

The chain links TRBV29-1 to TRBJ2-1; TRBD1 is a possible D gene (5 bases). From germline, CDR1 is SQVTM and CDR2 ANQGSEA. This CDR3 has 15 amino acids. Trimming left V 4 bases short and J 0 bases short, with 13 bases between. The CDR3 sequence is CSVGLHRSSYNEQFF. Here the CDR3 DNA reads TGCAGCGTTGGACTCCACAGGAGCTCCTACAATGAGCAGTTCTTC.

The rearrangement joins TRBV7-3 to TRBJ1-1, with TRBD1 matching 11 bases. Germline CDR1 SGHTA, CDR2 FQGTGA. This CDR3 has 14 amino acids. With V trimmed by 6 bases and J by 9 bases, 9 bases remained unmatched. The DNA of the CDR3 is TGTGCCAGCAGTCCAGGACAGGGGGCGCATCAAGCTTTCTTT. It is translated as CASSPGQGAHQAFF.

This rearrangement joins TRBV28 to TRBJ2-1; TRBD1 aligns across 9 bases. CDR3 length equals 15 residues. J was trimmed by 2 bases and V by 8 bases; bases with no gene match: 7. Germline V gene lookup returns CDR1 MDHEN and CDR2 SYDVKM. In DNA form, the CDR3 reads TGTGCCAGCTGGAGAACAGGGGGCCCCTACAATGAGCAGTTCTTC. Encoded protein: CASWRTGGPYNEQFF.

The chain carries TRBV2 and TRBJ1-1, with 7 positions matching TRBD1. The germline V gene encodes CDR1 SNHLY and CDR2 FYNNEI. With 5 bases clipped from V and 5 bases from J, the junction kept 8 bases outside the gene matches. The CDR3 spans 14 residues. CDR3 in amino acids: CASSPGTVRTEAFF. The DNA of the CDR3 is TGTGCCAGCAGTCCCGGGACAGTTAGGACTGAAGCTTTCTTT.

This clone was found once. The genes are TRBV5-1 and TRBJ1-2; TRBD1 aligns across 8 bases. The germline V gene encodes CDR1 SGHRS and CDR2 YFSETQ. This CDR3 is 12 amino acids long. J was trimmed by 8 bases and V by 4 bases; bases with no gene match: 4. DNA for the CDR3: TGCGCCAGCAGCCTACAGGGGGAAGGCTACACCTTC. As protein: CASSLQGEGYTF.

The chain is built from TRBV28 and TRBJ2-5; 8 nucleotides agree with TRBD1. After removal of 6 bases from V and 2 bases from J, the junction contained 8 bases not matched to a gene. CDR3 size: 15 residues. The germline CDR1 and CDR2 sequences are MDHEN and SYDVKM. CDR3 region: CASRLMDREQETQYF. CDR3 nucleotides: TGTGCCAGCAGGCTAATGGACAGGGAGCAAGAGACCCAGTACTTC.

The chain links TRBV6-5 to TRBJ2-1; possibly TRBD2 for D (6 bases). Trimming left V 2 bases short and J 7 bases short, with 18 bases between. The CDR3 has 16 residues. The V gene's germline CDR1 is MNHEY and CDR2 SVGAGI. The CDR3 DNA reads as TGTGCCAGCAGTTACCAGCCCGGCCCGGAGGGGAATGAGCAGTTCTTC. Translating gives CASSYQPGPEGNEQFF.

This clone was detected once. This rearrangement joins TRBV5-1 to TRBJ2-3, with TRBD2 matching over 8 bases. The CDR3 loop spans 16 amino acids. With 4 bases clipped from V and 2 bases from J, the junction kept 9 bases outside the gene matches. CDR1 is SGHRS and CDR2 is YFSETQ in the germline V gene. Here the CDR3 reads CASSPPLAGHTDTQYF. In nucleotides, the CDR3 is TGCGCCAGCAGCCCCCCGTTAGCGGGGCACACAGATACGCAGTATTTT.

The gene calls are TRBV5-1 and TRBJ2-1; D unclear. From germline, CDR1 is SGHRS and CDR2 YFSETQ. The CDR3 contains 12 residues. V dropped 4 bases and J dropped 2 bases, with 4 bases sitting between them. The chain's CDR3 is CASSVTYNEQFF. CDR3 nucleotides: TGCGCCAGCAGCGTCACCTACAATGAGCAGTTCTTC.

This chain uses TRBV6-1 with TRBJ1-2; maybe TRBD1 (5 bases). Trimming cost V 2 bases and J 7 bases, with 8 bases left between them. There are 12 residues in the CDR3. The V gene's germline CDR1 is MNHNS and CDR2 SASEGT. CDR3 sequence (DNA): TGTGCCAGCAGTGAACTTAGGGGTGGCTACACCTTC. It encodes CASSELRGGYTF.

The V and J genes are TRBV5-1 and TRBJ1-1; D uncertain. V was trimmed by 2 bases and J by 2 bases, leaving 10 bases between them. This CDR3 spans 14 amino acids. Germline V gene data show CDR1 as SGHRS and CDR2 as YFSETQ. CDR3 sequence (DNA): TGCGCCAGCAGCTTTATTTCAGGAAACACTGAAGCTTTCTTT. This translates into CASSFISGNTEAFF.